Listed below are T cell receptor beta chains from one sample, sequenced in a study of early T cells in non-severe SARS-CoV-2 infection. In TCRdb, the 5' RACE reads were re-called with MiXCR into one record per CDR3 protein. The sample lists 100,000 to 130,000 distinct CDR3 sequences; around 10% were seen once. Sequencing used whole blood. Every receptor here comes from an adult who was a healthcare worker with PCR-confirmed SARS-CoV-2 infection or an uninfected control (not recorded which). The CDR3 runs from the conserved cysteine through the conserved F or W. D genes are given only for firm matches. Where a row states a size, it is once, few, many or the class of an expanded clone; other rows omit it.

j_call clone_size v_call d_call cdr3_aa
TRBJ2-1 many TRBV10-2 TRBD2 CASSEYSPQLADNEQFF
TRBJ2-3 few TRBV7-8 . CASSLGQTLEADTQYF
TRBJ2-7 many TRBV11-2 . CASSPMPGLQPYEQYF
TRBJ2-5 . TRBV2 . CASSGGVQETQYF
TRBJ1-2 many TRBV12-3/TRBV12-4 TRBD1 CASSVRTGNGYTF
TRBJ2-6 . TRBV28 . CASSPLLYRTGIQNGANVLTF
TRBJ2-3 . TRBV10-3 TRBD2 CATLSREADTQYF
TRBJ2-3 . TRBV20-1 . CSAGGPGVTDTQYF
TRBJ2-3 . TRBV7-9 TRBD2 CASSLRRLAGNTDTQYF
TRBJ2-3 . TRBV2 . CASTEYGTDTQYF
TRBJ1-2 many TRBV20-1 . CSASRNRPYGYTF
TRBJ2-1 . TRBV12-3/TRBV12-4 . CASSSEGGGWAEQFF
TRBJ2-3 few TRBV5-1 TRBD2 CASSPGGDTDTQYF
TRBJ1-1 . TRBV10-3 . CAISESGKVTEAFF
TRBJ2-1 few TRBV28 . CASSLSLLGNEQFF
TRBJ1-5 medium-sized TRBV12-3/TRBV12-4 . CASSPGVKPQHF
TRBJ2-1 . TRBV6-1 TRBD2 CASIMLAGDPYYNEQFF
TRBJ2-5 . TRBV12-2 . CASRLLNRGEQETQYF
TRBJ1-1 many TRBV9 . CASSVAGGGEAFF
TRBJ2-5 . TRBV3-1 TRBD1 CASSQDLGQEETQYF
TRBJ2-3 few TRBV5-1 . CASSLDGGTTDTQYF
TRBJ2-7 few TRBV3-1 . CASSQGQSGTYEQYF
TRBJ2-7 . TRBV5-6 . CASSRRAPYEQYF
TRBJ2-3 many TRBV27 . CASSHQLPVADTQYF
TRBJ1-6 many TRBV20-1 . CSARARDSPLHF
TRBJ1-1 few TRBV28 . CASGAAFF
TRBJ1-1 . TRBV20-1 . CSARHQANTEAFF
TRBJ2-7 many TRBV11-2 TRBD2 CASSPQWTSEYEQYF
TRBJ2-1 . TRBV6-2/TRBV6-3 TRBD2 CASSYSASGMNNEQFF
TRBJ1-2 few TRBV28 . CASSSRPWDGYTF
TRBJ1-4 few TRBV11-3 TRBD1 CASSTTGTGINEKLFF
TRBJ1-1 many TRBV15 . CATTLGGNTEAFF
TRBJ2-5 few TRBV15 . CATSSNLARRETQYF
TRBJ2-1 once TRBV29-1 . CSVALYNEQFF
TRBJ2-1 many TRBV9 . CASSVGYERKQFF
TRBJ1-2 . TRBV28 . CASKWGNYGYTF
TRBJ2-1 many TRBV15 TRBD2 CATSRGTSGRGDEQFF
TRBJ2-7 many TRBV6-5 . CASSYAPTYEQYF
TRBJ2-3 . TRBV20-1 TRBD1 CSAQDRGQGDTQYF
TRBJ1-1 . TRBV15 . CATSRDRQGSEAFF
TRBJ2-3 . TRBV6-5 . CASSYYRGSDTQYF
TRBJ2-1 many TRBV9 TRBD2 CASSADELADYNEQFF
TRBJ1-3 few TRBV9 TRBD1 CASSVRGRDSGNTIYF
TRBJ2-7 . TRBV14 . CASSQRRSSEQYF
TRBJ1-5 . TRBV15 . CATSRFGSNQPQHF
TRBJ2-1 few TRBV14 . CASSQEGIVEDEQFF
TRBJ2-5 . TRBV7-9 . CASSDLRETQYF
TRBJ1-4 many TRBV25-1 . CASSGIYSYEKLFF
TRBJ2-2 . TRBV28 TRBD1 CASSAQGYPGELFF
TRBJ2-3 few TRBV6-5 TRBD1 CASSWTGGADTQYF
TRBJ2-5 few TRBV28 TRBD1 CASSLSGTGSQETQYF